This T cell receptor (beta chain) was captured in a study of PD-L1 blockade in urothelial cancer. Assay: immunoSEQ multiplex PCR; the TCRdb copy retains only in-frame clones and omits some. The data hold around 93,000 clones, with roughly 83% observed a single time. Overall study findings and caveats: Durable-benefit patients expanded tumor-associated blood clones more at 3 weeks.

The CDR3 spans 17 residues. J lost 0 bases, V lost 1 base, and 9 bases had no gene match. Germline V gives CDR1 SQVTM, CDR2 ANQGSEA. Time point defined: peripheral blood 6 weeks after treatment start. Concerning this clone itself: The antigen remains unidentified.

The receptor comes from a man in his 70s with urothelial cancer. The specimen comprised PBMCs, sampled around atezolizumab (anti-PD-L1) treatment. The gene calls are TRBV29-1 and TRBJ2-1, with 7 bases that match TRBD2. CDR3 in DNA: TGCAGCGTTGAAGGCGGTTGGGAGGGGCGCTCCTACAATGAGCAGTTCTTC. The encoded protein is CSVEGGWEGRSYNEQFF.